This TCR beta chain came from a study of CD8 T cells in ankylosing spondylitis. General study points: One TCR beta motif, made up of fewer than 10 highly homologous variants, appeared characteristic of ankylosing spondylitis blood. Disease-linked clones bore a CD8+ phenotype and were relatively rare in peripheral blood. Disease-associated clones were reportedly significantly overrepresented in matched ankylosing spondylitis synovial fluid.

Trimming shortened V by 4 bases and J by 0 bases, and 15 bases separated the two germline ends. There are 16 residues in the CDR3. Germline CDR1 reads LGHNA; CDR2 reads YNFKEQ. Preparation of TCR beta libraries was done by quantitative 5'-RACE with molecular barcodes. Each CDR3 protein gets one entry after TCRdb re-called the 5' RACE reads with MiXCR. In the table there are some 130,000 distinct CDR3 sequences, 12% to 15% of which are singletons. This clonotype has just a few counts. The antigen is unknown. The sequenced material came from blood, either unsorted or a sorted T cell fraction (not recorded which). The gene calls are TRBV4-2 and TRBJ1-2; TRBD1 is a possible D gene (6 bases). This sequence originates from a female donor with ankylosing spondylitis or in good health (not recorded which). This CDR3 reads CASSRTTGPPNYGYTF. DNA for the CDR3: TGTGCCAGCAGCCGTACGACAGGTCCTCCTAACTATGGCTACACCTTC.